This TCR beta chain stems from a study of CD8 T cells in ankylosing spondylitis. Findings and caveats of the study: Ankylosing spondylitis blood appeared to carry a characteristic TCR beta motif of 7 or 8 highly homologous variants.

TCRdb reprocessed the 5' RACE reads with MiXCR, giving one entry per CDR3 protein. The table records roughly 700,000 distinct CDR3 sequences, roughly 19% of them present only once. This clonotype was seen a handful of times. What it binds is not known. The germline gives CDR1 DFQATT, CDR2 SNEGSKA (reference sequence). V shed 3 bases, J shed 3 bases, and the junction held 12 bases outside the gene matches. The CDR3 spans 17 residues. The chain has TRBV20-1 and TRBJ2-2, with 8 bases identical to TRBD1. The receptor's source is a male donor with ankylosing spondylitis. Sequenced: blood, either unsorted or a sorted T cell fraction (not recorded which). CDR3 DNA sequence: TGCAGTGCTAGGTCCGCGACAGGGGAAAGTTACACCGGGGAGCTGTTTTTT. It specifies CSARSATGESYTGELFF.